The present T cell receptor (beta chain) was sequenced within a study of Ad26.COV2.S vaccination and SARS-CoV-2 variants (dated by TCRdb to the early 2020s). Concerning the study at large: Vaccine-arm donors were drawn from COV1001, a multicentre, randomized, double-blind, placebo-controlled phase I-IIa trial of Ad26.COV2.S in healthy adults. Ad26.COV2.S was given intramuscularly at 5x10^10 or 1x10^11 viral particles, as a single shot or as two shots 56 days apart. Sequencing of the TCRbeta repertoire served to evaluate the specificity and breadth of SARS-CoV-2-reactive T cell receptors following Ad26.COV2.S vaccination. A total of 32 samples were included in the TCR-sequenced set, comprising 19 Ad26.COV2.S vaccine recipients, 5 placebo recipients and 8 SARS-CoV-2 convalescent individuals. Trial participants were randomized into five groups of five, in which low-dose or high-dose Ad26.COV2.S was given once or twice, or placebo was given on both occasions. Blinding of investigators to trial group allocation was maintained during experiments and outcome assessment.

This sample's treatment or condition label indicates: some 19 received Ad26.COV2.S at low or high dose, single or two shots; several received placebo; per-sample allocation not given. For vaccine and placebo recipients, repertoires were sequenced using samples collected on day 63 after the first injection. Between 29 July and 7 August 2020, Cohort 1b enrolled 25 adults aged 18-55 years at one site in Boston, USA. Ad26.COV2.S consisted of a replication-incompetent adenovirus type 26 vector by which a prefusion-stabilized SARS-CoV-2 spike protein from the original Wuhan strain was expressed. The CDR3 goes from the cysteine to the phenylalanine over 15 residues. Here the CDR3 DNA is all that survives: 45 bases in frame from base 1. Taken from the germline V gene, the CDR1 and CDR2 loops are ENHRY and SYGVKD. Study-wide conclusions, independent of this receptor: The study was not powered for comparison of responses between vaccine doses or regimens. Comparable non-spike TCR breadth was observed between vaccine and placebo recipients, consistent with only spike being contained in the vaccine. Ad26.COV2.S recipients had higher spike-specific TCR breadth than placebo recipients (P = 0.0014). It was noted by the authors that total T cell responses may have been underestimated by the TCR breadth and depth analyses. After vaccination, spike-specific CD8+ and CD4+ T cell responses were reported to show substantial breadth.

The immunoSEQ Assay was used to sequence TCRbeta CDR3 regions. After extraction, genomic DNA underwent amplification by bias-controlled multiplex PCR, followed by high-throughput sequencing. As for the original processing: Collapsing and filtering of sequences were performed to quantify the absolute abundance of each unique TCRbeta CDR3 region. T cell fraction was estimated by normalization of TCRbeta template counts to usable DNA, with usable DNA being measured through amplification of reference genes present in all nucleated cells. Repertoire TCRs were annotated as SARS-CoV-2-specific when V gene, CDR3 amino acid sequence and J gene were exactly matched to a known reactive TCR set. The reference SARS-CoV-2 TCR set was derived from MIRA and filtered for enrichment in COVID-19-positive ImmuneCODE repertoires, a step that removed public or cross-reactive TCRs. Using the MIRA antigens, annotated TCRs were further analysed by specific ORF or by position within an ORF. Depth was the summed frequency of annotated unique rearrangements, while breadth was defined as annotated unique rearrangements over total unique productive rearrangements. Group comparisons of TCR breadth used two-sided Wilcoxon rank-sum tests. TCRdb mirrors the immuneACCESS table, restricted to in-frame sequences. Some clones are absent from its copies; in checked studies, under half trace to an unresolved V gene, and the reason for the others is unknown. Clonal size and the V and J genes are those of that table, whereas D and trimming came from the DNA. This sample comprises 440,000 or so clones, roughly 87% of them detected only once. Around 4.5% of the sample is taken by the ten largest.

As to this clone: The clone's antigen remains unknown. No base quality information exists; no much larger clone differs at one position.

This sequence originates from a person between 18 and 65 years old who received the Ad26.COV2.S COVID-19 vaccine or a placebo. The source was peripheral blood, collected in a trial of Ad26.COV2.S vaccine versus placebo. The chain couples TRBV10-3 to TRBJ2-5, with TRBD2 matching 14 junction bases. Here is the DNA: TGTGCTAGCGGGGGACTAGCGGGAGATGGAGAGACCCAGTACTTC. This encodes CASGGLAGDGETQYF.